This entry is about one T cell receptor (beta chain). Its specificity is unknown. This specimen comes from a study of cytomegalovirus exposure and HLA in healthy donors. The CDR3 loop spans 13 amino acids. Germline V CDR1 and CDR2: SGHTA, FQGTGA. J lost 6 bases, V lost 5 bases, and 3 bases had no gene match. The study, taken as a whole, reports: An ancestry cluster, one associated with Asian ancestry, reportedly showed fewer N-insertions than the approximately 670-donor mean in a later analysis. TCR beta V- and J-gene trimming was later associated with a missense DCLRE1C variant. For most TCR beta V segments, an earlier analysis put the productive rate at about 90% or about 30% of the time. Most subjects' HLA-A and HLA-B alleles were reportedly predicted from TCR beta sequences.

PCR employed 60 Vbeta and 13 Jbeta primers. Some clones are missing from TCRdb's copy, which holds only in-frame ones; the method was immunoSEQ multiplex PCR. The sample yields fewer than 50,000 clones, 60% to 70% seen once. The chain joins TRBV7-3 to TRBJ2-2; 7 positions match TRBD1. Sequencing was carried out using PBMCs. The sequence came from a man aged 50 or older in good health and CMV-seropositive. The CDR3 region is CASSQTGPGELFF. The DNA of the CDR3 is TGTGCCAGCAGCCAGACAGGGCCCGGGGAGCTGTTTTTT. Supplemented by reference TRBV7-3 and TRBJ2-2, the full variable domain reads GAGVSQTPSNKVTEKGKYVELRCDPISGHTALYWYRQSLGQGPEFLIYFQGTGAADDSGLPNDRFFAVRPEGSVSTLKIQRTERGDSAVYLCASSQTGPGELFFGEGSRLTVL.